These T cell receptor beta chains were read from a single sample in a study of shared T cell receptors in the human thymus. Libraries were prepared by immunoSEQ multiplex PCR; TCRdb keeps only in-frame clonotypes and omits some of them. This sample yields more than 550,000 clones, of which 87% are seen a single time; about 0.0094% belongs to the top ten. The same sample was also used in a study of human thymus T cells.

The sequenced material came from thymocytes. These receptors all come from a boy younger than two with a congenital heart defect. Each CDR3 is given with its conserved first and last residue. D genes are given only for firm matches. Size is omitted from some rows. Given values are once, few, many or a class for expanded clones.

CDR3 DNA | CDR3 protein | D gene | J gene | clone size | V gene
TGTGCCAGCAGCCACCAGACAGGGGGTCCTTTAGGAGAGACCCAGTACTTC | CASSHQTGGPLGETQYF | TRBD1 | TRBJ2-5 | - | TRBV7-8
TGTGCCAGCAGCGGATGGACAGGGGTCACAGATACGCAGTATTTT | CASSGWTGVTDTQYF | TRBD1 | TRBJ2-3 | once | TRBV9
TGTGCCAGTAGTCCCCCCGGGAGTCAGCCCCAGCATTTT | CASSPPGSQPQHF | - | TRBJ1-5 | - | TRBV19
TGTGCCAGTAGTATCAGGACAGGACGTGGGGCTAGCGGGAGGCAGGGTGAGCAGTTCTTC | CASSIRTGRGASGRQGEQFF | TRBD2 | TRBJ2-1 | - | TRBV19
TGTGCCTGGACCCCCCCTGCGTCCTCTGGAAACACCATATATTTT | CAWTPPASSGNTIYF | - | TRBJ1-3 | - | TRBV30
TGTGCTAGTGGACAGACAGGGGCGGAACAGCCCCAGCATTTT | CASGQTGAEQPQHF | TRBD1 | TRBJ1-5 | - | TRBV12-5
TGTGCCAGTAGGGTACTTAATAACAATGAGCAGTTCTTC | CASRVLNNNEQFF | - | TRBJ2-1 | once | TRBV19
TGTGCCAGCAGCTATCTGGGGGGGAACACTGAAGCTTTCTTT | CASSYLGGNTEAFF | - | TRBJ1-1 | - | TRBV28
TGTGCCAGTAGTATGACAGGGGGCTATGGCTACACCTTC | CASSMTGGYGYTF | TRBD1 | TRBJ1-2 | - | TRBV19
TGTGCCAGCAGCTTGCGGGCAGGGTTGTTACGCAATCAGCCCCAGCATTTT | CASSLRAGLLRNQPQHF | - | TRBJ1-5 | - | TRBV5-6
TGTGCCAGCAGCGCGCAGCGTCTTCAAGAGACCCAGTACTTC | CASSAQRLQETQYF | - | TRBJ2-5 | - | TRBV6-5
TGTGCCAGTAGAGGGGCAGGGATGGCAGACACCATATATTTT | CASRGAGMADTIYF | - | TRBJ1-3 | - | TRBV19
TGTGCCATCAGTGAGCTGCGGGACTCCATCTCCTACGAGCAGTACTTC | CAISELRDSISYEQYF | - | TRBJ2-7 | - | TRBV10-3
TGTGCCAGCAGCTTGCGAGACAGGGGTAAAGCTTTCTTT | CASSLRDRGKAFF | TRBD1 | TRBJ1-1 | - | TRBV7-2
TGTGCCAGCAGCAAAACGCGACAGGGAAGCGAGCAGTACTTC | CASSKTRQGSEQYF | TRBD1 | TRBJ2-7 | - | TRBV6-5
TGTGCCAGCAGTGAACCTACCCATGGCTACACCTTC | CASSEPTHGYTF | - | TRBJ1-2 | - | TRBV2
TGCGCCAGCAGCCAAGAACCGGGGGGCGATGCCAAAAACATTCAGTACTTC | CASSQEPGGDAKNIQYF | - | TRBJ2-4 | - | TRBV4-3
TGTGCCAGCAGCTGGCCGCCGGGACAGGGGGCGCGCGGGGAGCTGTTTTTT | CASSWPPGQGARGELFF | TRBD1 | TRBJ2-2 | - | TRBV5-4
TGTGCCAGCAGCTTAACCCCCGGGGACAGGGAAGATCGCTCCTACGAGCAGTACTTC | CASSLTPGDREDRSYEQYF | TRBD1 | TRBJ2-7 | - | TRBV7-9
TGTGCCAGCAGCAACTCTTACGAGCAGTACTTC | CASSNSYEQYF | - | TRBJ2-7 | - | TRBV28
TGTGCCAGCTTTCATCATCAAGAGACCCAGTACTTC | CASFHHQETQYF | - | TRBJ2-5 | - | TRBV6-4
TGTGCCAGCAGCTTAGATAGGGGGCAGCGGCCCACAACTAATGAAAAACTGTTTTTT | CASSLDRGQRPTTNEKLFF | TRBD1 | TRBJ1-4 | - | TRBV11-2
TGTGCCAGTCTGGGCGTCGGGGGGCCCATCTCCTACGAGCAGTACTTC | CASLGVGGPISYEQYF | - | TRBJ2-7 | - | TRBV28
TGTGCCAGCAGTTTTAGACAGGATCCAGGCTACACCTTC | CASSFRQDPGYTF | - | TRBJ1-2 | - | TRBV2
TGTGCCAGCAGCCCGGGCCGACAGCAACCCCCTAACTATGGCTACACCTTC | CASSPGRQQPPNYGYTF | - | TRBJ1-2 | - | TRBV5-8
TGCGCCAGCAGCCAAGCGTCTAGCGGGGGGTTAGATACGCAGTATTTT | CASSQASSGGLDTQYF | TRBD2 | TRBJ2-3 | - | TRBV4-1
TGCAGCGTTGAGCACGGGACTGAAGCTTTCTTT | CSVEHGTEAFF | - | TRBJ1-1 | - | TRBV29-1
TGCAGCGCCCTCGAGCTCAGGGGGCGGAGGAACATGAACACTGAAGCTTTCTTT | CSALELRGRRNMNTEAFF | TRBD1 | TRBJ1-1 | once | TRBV29-1
TGTGCCAGCACCCAGTTGGGAGGAACGGACAATGAGCAGTTCTTC | CASTQLGGTDNEQFF | - | TRBJ2-1 | - | TRBV27
TGTGCCAGCAGCCCCCAGACTAGCGGGAGGGCCAAGGAGCAGTACTTC | CASSPQTSGRAKEQYF | TRBD2 | TRBJ2-7 | - | TRBV27
TGTGCCAGCAGCCAAGCCGGGACATCCTATAGCAATCAGCCCCAGCATTTT | CASSQAGTSYSNQPQHF | - | TRBJ1-5 | - | TRBV14
TGTGCCAGCAGCTTAGCCCAAACCCGACTAGCGGAAAACAGGGGCAATGAGCAGTTCTTC | CASSLAQTRLAENRGNEQFF | TRBD2 | TRBJ2-1 | - | TRBV7-2
TGTGCCAGCAGTAAGGACAGGGAAGGTCAGCCCCAGCATTTT | CASSKDREGQPQHF | TRBD1 | TRBJ1-5 | - | TRBV4-2
TGTGCCAGCAGTGGGGCGGACAGGGGCGGTGGGGATGAAAAACTGTTTTTT | CASSGADRGGGDEKLFF | TRBD1 | TRBJ1-4 | - | TRBV25-1
TGTGCCAGCAGCTCCTGGGGCAGGAAGAACTACGAGCAGTACTTC | CASSSWGRKNYEQYF | - | TRBJ2-7 | - | TRBV28
TGCGCCAGCAGCAAAAACAGGGCCAAAGATGAAAAACTGTTTTTT | CASSKNRAKDEKLFF | - | TRBJ1-4 | - | TRBV5-1
TGCGCCAGCAGCCAAGTAACAGCCAGCTCCTACAATGAGCAGTTCTTC | CASSQVTASSYNEQFF | - | TRBJ2-1 | - | TRBV4-3
TGCGCCAGCAGCTTGGACAGGAACACCGGGGAGCTGTTTTTT | CASSLDRNTGELFF | - | TRBJ2-2 | - | TRBV5-1
TGTGCCAGCAGTTTATGGCTAGCGGGAGGGAATGAGCAGTTCTTC | CASSLWLAGGNEQFF | TRBD2 | TRBJ2-1 | - | TRBV27
TGCGCCAGCAGTCAATCGCCAGGGACACGCACAGATACGCAGTATTTT | CASSQSPGTRTDTQYF | - | TRBJ2-3 | - | TRBV23-1
TGTGCCAGCAGTTTTTACGGGAGGCAGACCCAGTACTTC | CASSFYGRQTQYF | TRBD2 | TRBJ2-5 | - | TRBV28
TGTGCCAGCCTCTCTGCCGGGGAGCTGTTTTTT | CASLSAGELFF | - | TRBJ2-2 | - | TRBV28
TGTGCCAGCAGTTTATTTCACAAGAAAAACACTGAAGCTTTCTTT | CASSLFHKKNTEAFF | - | TRBJ1-1 | - | TRBV28
TGTGCCAGCAGCTTAGTGCCTAGCGCCGGAGAGACCCAGTACTTC | CASSLVPSAGETQYF | - | TRBJ2-5 | - | TRBV7-9
TGCAGCGCCCCCCCGGGGGGGGACGGGGAGACCCAGTACTTC | CSAPPGGDGETQYF | TRBD2 | TRBJ2-5 | - | TRBV29-1
TGTGCCAGCAGTTACTTGGGACTTGGTCCCTACAATGAGCAGTTCTTC | CASSYLGLGPYNEQFF | - | TRBJ2-1 | - | TRBV6-5
TGTGCCAGCAGCTTGAGCGGCGACAATGAGCAGTTCTTC | CASSLSGDNEQFF | - | TRBJ2-1 | - | TRBV5-4
TGTGCCAGCAGTCCCTGGGGGCCCGGGGAGCTGTTTTTT | CASSPWGPGELFF | - | TRBJ2-2 | - | TRBV2
TGTGCCAGCAGTTTATCACACCCGACAGGGGGCTTTTCACCCCTCCACTTT | CASSLSHPTGGFSPLHF | TRBD1 | TRBJ1-6 | - | TRBV27
TGTGCCAGCAGTTTAACGACAGCCGTAGCTAACTATGGCTACACCTTC | CASSLTTAVANYGYTF | - | TRBJ1-2 | - | TRBV27
TGTGCCAGCAGCCACAGGGTCAATCAGCCCCAGCATTTT | CASSHRVNQPQHF | - | TRBJ1-5 | - | TRBV5-6
TGTGCCTGGAGTGTACATGCGGAAGAGACCCAGTACTTC | CAWSVHAEETQYF | - | TRBJ2-5 | - | TRBV30
TGTGCCAGCATTAACAGCGAGCAGTACTTC | CASINSEQYF | - | TRBJ2-7 | few | TRBV2
TGTGCCAGCAGCCCCGCGGTGAAAGATACGCAGTATTTT | CASSPAVKDTQYF | - | TRBJ2-3 | - | TRBV11-2
TGTGCCTGGAGTGTACGGAGGAGCACAGATACGCAGTATTTT | CAWSVRRSTDTQYF | - | TRBJ2-3 | - | TRBV30
TGTGCCAGCAGCTTAGGTAGGGGATTTCGTGATGAGCAGTTCTTC | CASSLGRGFRDEQFF | - | TRBJ2-1 | - | TRBV11-3
TGTGCCATCAGTGAACCGGGACTAGCGGGGACCTACAATGAGCAGTTCTTC | CAISEPGLAGTYNEQFF | TRBD2 | TRBJ2-1 | - | TRBV10-3
TGCGCCAGCAGCCAAGATCTAAGGACAGTTAATGAGCAGTTCTTC | CASSQDLRTVNEQFF | - | TRBJ2-1 | - | TRBV4-3
TGTGCCAGCAGTCTCGGGACAGGGGTGGAGCAGTTCTTC | CASSLGTGVEQFF | TRBD1 | TRBJ2-1 | - | TRBV27
TGTGCCAGCAGTTACTCGATTGTACGGTTCTCCTACGAGCAGTACTTC | CASSYSIVRFSYEQYF | - | TRBJ2-7 | - | TRBV6-5